What follows are 27 T cell receptor beta chains derived from one specimen sequenced in a study of cytomegalovirus exposure and HLA in healthy donors (dated by TCRdb to about 2017). The method was the immunoSEQ multiplex PCR assay. The multiplex PCR relied on a mix of 60 forward primers for TCR Vbeta segments and 13 reverse primers for TCR Jbeta segments. TCRdb's version of the immuneACCESS table is confined to in-frame rearrangements and falls short of the full clone set. An unresolved V gene accounts for under half of the shortfall where checked; the remainder is of unknown origin. The sample contains 60,000 to 85,000 clones, about 70% of them found a single time. Around 10% of the sample belongs to the ten largest clones. Sequenced: PBMCs. Receptors originate from a male donor in good health and CMV-seropositive.

This chain joins TRBV5-6 and TRBJ2-3, with a tentative D call TRBD2 (5 bases). CDR1 and CDR2 (germline): SGHDT, YYEEEE. V lost 0 bases to trimming and J lost 4 bases, with 9 bases between them. This CDR3 is built from 14 residues. Written as DNA, the CDR3 is TGTGCCAGCAGCTTGGGGCTAGCCCCAGATACGCAGTATTTT. It translates to CASSLGLAPDTQYF. The full variable domain, with the rest looked up from reference TRBV5-6 and TRBJ2-3, is DAGVTQSPTHLIKTRGQQVTLRCSPKSGHDTVSWYQQALGQGPQFIFQYYEEEERQRGNFPDRFSGHQFPNYSSELNVNALLLGDSALYLCASSLGLAPDTQYFGPGTRLTVL.

V gene TRBV30 combines with J gene TRBJ1-5, with D maybe TRBD1 (5 bases). The germline gives CDR1 GTSNPN, CDR2 SVGIG (reference sequence). CDR3 length equals 13 residues. Trimming removed 2 bases at V and 3 bases at J, with 8 bases between. CDR3 residues: CAWSRDSNQPQHF. DNA of the CDR3: TGTGCCTGGAGTAGGGACTCCAATCAGCCCCAGCATTTT.

The rearrangement joins TRBV2 to TRBJ1-1, with TRBD1 matching 7 bases. After removal of 7 bases from V and 0 bases from J, the junction contained 8 bases not matched to a gene. This CDR3 has 15 amino acids. Germline-derived CDR1 and CDR2 are SNHLY and FYNNEI. Here the CDR3 reads CASTGTAIMNTEAFF. The CDR3 nucleotides read TGTGCCAGCACAGGGACAGCAATCATGAACACTGAAGCTTTCTTT.

The chain links TRBV30 to TRBJ1-2; D perhaps matches TRBD1 (6 bases). The CDR3 consists of 16 residues. Germline CDR1 is GTSNPN and CDR2 is SVGIG (reference sequence). The V and J ends lost 0 bases and 1 base respectively, with 15 bases between them. The CDR3 spells CAWSVRRQGINYGYTF. CDR3 nucleotide sequence: TGTGCCTGGAGTGTACGGCGGCAGGGGATTAACTATGGCTACACCTTC.

The rearrangement joins TRBV21-1 to TRBJ1-4; the D call in the table, TRBD1, was not verified against the DNA. TRBV21-1 is annotated as a pseudogene. This CDR3 spans 15 amino acids. As DNA, the CDR3 is TGTGCCAGCAGCAACAGGTCTGCAACTAATGAAAAACTGTTTTTT. This gives the protein CASSNRSATNEKLFF.

This clone occurred once. The CDR3 here is CASSSPGQGNSGANVLTF. DNA for the CDR3: TGTGCCAGCAGTTCGCCGGGACAGGGGAACTCTGGGGCCAACGTCCTGACTTTC. This chain uses TRBV28 with TRBJ2-6, with 10 bases aligning to TRBD1. Trimming at V came to 4 bases and at J to 0 bases, leaving 6 bases not matched to a gene. Germline V gene lookup returns CDR1 MDHEN and CDR2 SYDVKM. The CDR3 is made up of 18 amino acids.

This chain connects TRBV4-3 to TRBJ2-6, with TRBD2 as a possible D gene (5 bases). The ends were cut back, 0 bases at V and 2 bases at J, with 14 bases in the middle. CDR1 LGHNA and CDR2 YSLEER come from the germline V gene. The CDR3 consists of 18 residues. The CDR3 loop reads CASSQEASGWAGANVLTF. The CDR3 DNA reads as TGCGCCAGCAGCCAAGAGGCCAGCGGTTGGGCTGGGGCCAACGTCCTGACTTTC.

This clone was counted only a few times. The chain has TRBV10-1 and TRBJ2-7; 13 bases match TRBD2. The CDR3 has 15 residues. Per germline, CDR1 WNHNN and CDR2 SYGVQD (reference sequence). Trimming removed 8 bases from V and 0 bases from J; junction bases left unmatched: 4. CDR3 DNA sequence: TGCGCCAGCGAGACTAGCGGGAGGAGCTCCTACGAGCAGTACTTC. It is translated as CASETSGRSSYEQYF.

This chain uses TRBV2 with TRBJ2-2; 10 bases match TRBD1. J lost 6 bases, V lost 4 bases, and 2 bases had no gene match. CDR1 and CDR2 from the germline V gene are SNHLY and FYNNEI. The CDR3 is 14 residues long. CDR3 sequence: CASSVGQGAGELFF. In DNA, the CDR3 is TGTGCCAGCAGTGTTGGACAGGGGGCCGGGGAGCTGTTTTTT.

The rearrangement joins TRBV7-3 to TRBJ1-2; TRBD1 is a possible D gene (5 bases). Germline V lookup: CDR1 SGHTA, CDR2 FQGTGA. This CDR3 region has 11 residues. Trimming cost V 6 bases and J 4 bases, with 6 bases left between them. CDR3 region: CASSQGYGYTF. The CDR3 bases are TGTGCCAGCAGTCAGGGCTATGGCTACACCTTC.

This chain uses TRBV7-9 with TRBJ1-3; TRBD1 is a possible D gene (6 bases). Germline V gene lookup returns CDR1 SEHNR and CDR2 FQNEAQ (reference sequence). V lost 5 bases to trimming and J lost 6 bases, with 14 bases between them. The CDR3 totals 14 residues. The CDR3 nucleotides read TGTGCCAGCAGCCCGACAGGTTTTGAAAACACCATATATTTT. As protein: CASSPTGFENTIYF.

The chain has TRBV11-2 and TRBJ2-7; TRBD2 agrees at 16 bases. The CDR3 totals 18 residues. With V trimmed by 2 bases and J by 7 bases, 11 bases remained unmatched. Germline CDR1 and CDR2: SGHAT and FQNNGV. This CDR3 is CASSLSAGLAGGPWEQYF. CDR3 bases: TGTGCCAGCAGCTTATCCGCGGGACTAGCGGGAGGGCCGTGGGAGCAGTACTTC. The variable domain in full, completed from reference TRBV11-2 and TRBJ2-7, reads EAGVAQSPRYKIIEKRQSVAFWCNPISGHATLYWYQQILGQGPKLLIQFQNNGVVDDSQLPKDRFSAERLKGVDSTLKIQPAKLEDSAVYLCASSLSAGLAGGPWEQYFGPGTRLTVT.

The chain couples TRBV7-2 to TRBJ2-3, with 9 nucleotides matching TRBD2. The germline CDR1 and CDR2 sequences are SGHTA and FQGNSA. The ends lost 5 bases at V and 6 bases at J; junction bases unmatched: 12. The CDR3 totals 16 residues. CDR3 DNA sequence: TGTGCCAGCAGCCGCAACGGGGGTACTAGCGGGGATACGCAGTATTTT. The encoded protein is CASSRNGGTSGDTQYF.

This chain connects TRBV5-1 to TRBJ2-7, with D hard to call. Trimming took 4 bases from V and 7 from J, leaving 12 bases between them. Germline V gene sequence: CDR1 SGHRS, CDR2 YFSETQ. CDR3 length: 12 amino acids. The CDR3 DNA is TGCGCCAGCAGCAGGTTCCCGGGTGAGCAGTACTTC. This translates into CASSRFPGEQYF.

The chain couples TRBV6-5 to TRBJ2-7, with D possibly TRBD2 on 5 matching bases. The germline V gene encodes CDR1 MNHEY and CDR2 SVGAGI. This CDR3 has 15 amino acids. Trimming cost V 0 bases and J 4 bases, with 13 bases left between them. CDR3 DNA: TGTGCCAGCAGTTACTCGGTCCGGGGTGGTTACGAGCAGTACTTC. Its protein is CASSYSVRGGYEQYF.

This chain connects TRBV19 to TRBJ2-5; 7 bases match TRBD1. With V trimmed by 3 bases and J by 5 bases, 12 bases remained unmatched. Germline CDR1 and CDR2: LNHDA and SQIVND (reference sequence). The CDR3 runs to 16 residues. The CDR3 reads CASSIGRGGVRETQYF. In nucleotides, the CDR3 is TGTGCCAGTAGTATCGGAAGAGGGGGCGTGAGGGAGACCCAGTACTTC. Supplemented by reference TRBV19 and TRBJ2-5, the full variable domain reads DGGITQSPKYLFRKEGQNVTLSCEQNLNHDAMYWYRQDPGQGLRLIYYSQIVNDFQKGDIAEGYSVSREKKESFPLTVTSAQKNPTAFYLCASSIGRGGVRETQYFGPGTRLLVL.

The chain has TRBV4-2 and TRBJ2-1, with 10 positions matching TRBD1. From germline, CDR1 is LGHNA and CDR2 YNFKEQ. The junction had 5 bases not matched to a gene; V was cut back by 0 bases and J by 9 bases. The length of the CDR3 is 15 residues. CDR3 DNA sequence: TGTGCCAGCAGCCAAGAGGACAGGGGGGTCGCTGAGCAGTTCTTC. Amino acid sequence: CASSQEDRGVAEQFF.

The CDR3 loop is CATSRGTSGIRNEQFF. The CDR3 region has the DNA TGTGCCACCAGCAGAGGGACTAGCGGGATTCGAAATGAGCAGTTCTTC. This chain uses TRBV15 with TRBJ2-1; 12 positions agree with TRBD2. Losses at the gene ends were 1 base for V and 7 bases for J; bases not matched to a gene: 5. This CDR3 is 16 amino acids long. Germline V gene data show CDR1 as LNHNV and CDR2 as YYDKDF (reference sequence).

The J gene is TRBJ1-1, the V gene TRBV11-2, with TRBD1 matching over 7 bases. The germline V gene encodes CDR1 SGHAT and CDR2 FQNNGV. The CDR3 totals 16 residues. With V trimmed by 4 bases and J by 5 bases, 13 bases remained unmatched. The CDR3 DNA reads TGTGCCAGCAGCTCAGGGGGGAGATGGAAAGGGACTGAAGCTTTCTTT. Translating gives CASSSGGRWKGTEAFF.

The genes are TRBV12-2 and TRBJ2-5; TRBD2 is the table's D call and was not checked against the DNA. TRBV12-2 constitutes a pseudogene. There are 16 residues in the CDR3. The CDR3 DNA reads TGTGCAAGTCGCTTTCGGGGGGGAACGGTTCAAGAGACCCAGTACTTC. Amino acid sequence: CASRFRGGTVQETQYF.

About this clone itself: Germline and junction disagree at one end, which may indicate a read error. V gene TRBV9 combines with J gene TRBJ2-5; D is uncertain. From germline, CDR1 is SGDLS and CDR2 YYNGEE. This CDR3 region has 15 residues. Here the CDR3 DNA reads TGTGCCAGCAGCGTAGGTGCCCGGCAGTTAGAGGCCCAGTACTTC. Translating gives CASSVGARQLEAQYF.

The chain carries TRBV27 and TRBJ2-5; possibly TRBD1 for D (5 bases). The ends were cut back, 6 bases at V and 1 base at J, with 9 bases in the middle. CDR3 length equals 13 residues. Germline V gene data show CDR1 as MNHEY and CDR2 as SMNVEV (reference sequence). The CDR3 DNA reads TGTGCCAGCAGGGGGCACCTCCAAGAGACCCAGTACTTC. It yields the protein CASRGHLQETQYF.

This clone occurred once. The J gene is TRBJ2-1, the V gene TRBV7-8; 7 bases match TRBD1. V shed 5 bases, J shed 1 base, and the junction held 5 bases outside the gene matches. The CDR3 sequence is 15 residues long. Germline CDR1 SGHVS, CDR2 FQNEAQ. The CDR3 here is CASSANRGSYNEQFF. CDR3 nucleotides: TGTGCCAGCAGCGCAAACAGGGGTTCCTACAATGAGCAGTTCTTC.

This clone was seen a handful of times. This chain links TRBV6-4 with TRBJ1-6, with TRBD1 identical over 9 bases. In germline, CDR1 is MRHNA, CDR2 SNTAGT. There are 16 residues in the CDR3. With V trimmed by 6 bases and J by 0 bases, 3 bases remained unmatched. CDR3 residues: CASSGTGSSYNSPLHF. The CDR3 coding sequence is TGTGCCAGCAGCGGGACAGGGAGCTCCTATAATTCACCCCTCCACTTT.

This clone was recorded once. Written as DNA, the CDR3 is TGTGCCAGCCTTCAGGTCGGGGAATTGAACACTGAAGCTTTCTTT. Its translation: CASLQVGELNTEAFF. The chain couples TRBV19 to TRBJ1-1; no firm D call. Germline V CDR1 and CDR2: LNHDA, SQIVND (reference sequence). The CDR3 has 15 residues. The V gene lost 9 bases and the J gene lost 0 bases, with 17 bases spanning the gap. The whole variable domain, filled in from reference TRBV19 and TRBJ1-1, reads DGGITQSPKYLFRKEGQNVTLSCEQNLNHDAMYWYRQDPGQGLRLIYYSQIVNDFQKGDIAEGYSVSREKKESFPLTVTSAQKNPTAFYLCASLQVGELNTEAFFGQGTRLTVV.

This chain joins TRBV18 and TRBJ2-6; no definite D call. The CDR3 runs to 14 residues. V lost 6 bases and J 1 base, leaving 7 bases between the germline ends. CDR1 is KGHSH, CDR2 LQKENI, per germline. In nucleotides, the CDR3 is TGTGCCAGCTCGTCTCAGTCTGGGGCCAACGTCCTGACTTTC. This gives the protein CASSSQSGANVLTF.

The chain couples TRBV4-1 to TRBJ2-1, with 9 bases identical to TRBD1. Germline V gene lookup returns CDR1 MGHRA and CDR2 YSYEKL. This CDR3 spans 15 amino acids. Trimming cost V 4 bases and J 8 bases; bases outside gene matches: 9. CDR3 protein: CASSRTGASFDEQFF. The DNA for the CDR3 is TGCGCCAGCAGCCGGACAGGGGCCTCCTTCGATGAGCAGTTCTTC.